The 18 T cell receptor beta chains below were found in one sample sequenced in a study of cytomegalovirus exposure and HLA in healthy donors. The primer mix had 60 Vbeta and 13 Jbeta primers. Clones were read by immunoSEQ multiplex PCR, and TCRdb kept only the in-frame ones, dropping some. The sample records roughly 200,000 clones, 70% to 80% being singletons. Specimen: PBMCs. The receptors were gathered from a woman aged 55-70 years in good health and CMV-seropositive.

The chain links TRBV29-1 to TRBJ2-7, with 8 bases matching TRBD2. The germline V gene has CDR1 SQVTM and CDR2 ANQGSEA. This CDR3 spans 15 amino acids. The V gene end was trimmed by 6 bases and the J gene end by 3 bases; junction bases not matched to a gene: 13. The CDR3 reads CSVQTQRGNNYEQYF. CDR3 in DNA: TGCAGCGTCCAAACCCAGCGGGGGAATAACTACGAGCAGTACTTC.

The V call is TRBV6-6, the J call TRBJ1-5, with 7 bases fitting TRBD1. Unmatched junction bases numbered 10, after V lost 2 bases and J lost 6 bases. Germline V gene sequence: CDR1 MNHNY, CDR2 SVGAGI (reference sequence). The CDR3 is 16 amino acids. CDR3 sequence: CASSYGQQGNGQPQHF. CDR3 coding DNA: TGTGCCAGCAGTTACGGCCAACAGGGGAATGGTCAGCCCCAGCATTTT.

This chain joins TRBV5-1 and TRBJ2-5; 8 bases line up with TRBD1. The DNA end lines up better with TRBJ2-7; the J call may be wrong. This CDR3 comprises 18 residues. Germline V gene data show CDR1 as SGHRS and CDR2 as YFSETQ. CDR3 nucleotides: TGCGCCAGCAGCTTGGCCGGAATACCGGGACAGGAAGCGAACGAGCAGTACTTC. Translation: CASSLAGIPGQEANEQYF.

The CDR3 loop is CASTLSAPTSGGAYLYEQYF. CDR3 nucleotide sequence: TGTGCCAGCACCCTTTCAGCCCCTACATCAGGGGGCGCTTACCTTTACGAGCAGTACTTC. The J gene is TRBJ2-7, the V gene TRBV27; 8 bases align to TRBD1. The CDR3 length is 20 residues. The trim removed 7 bases at V and 4 bases at J, leaving 27 bases unmatched. From germline, CDR1 is MNHEY and CDR2 SMNVEV (reference sequence).

The chain is built from TRBV5-1 and TRBJ1-1, with 10 bases lining up with TRBD1. This CDR3 region has 17 residues. The germline gives CDR1 SGHRS, CDR2 YFSETQ. With 4 bases clipped from V and 4 bases from J, the junction kept 13 bases outside the gene matches. CDR3 residues: CASSISGTGALSTEAFF. CDR3 in DNA: TGCGCCAGCAGCATATCCGGGACAGGGGCACTGAGCACTGAAGCTTTCTTT.

V gene TRBV4-2 combines with J gene TRBJ1-5; D is uncertain. Trimming removed 0 bases at V and 4 bases at J, with 4 bases between. Germline V gene lookup returns CDR1 LGHNA and CDR2 YNFKEQ. The CDR3 has 13 amino acids. CDR3 loop: CASSQEQNQPQHF. The CDR3 DNA reads TGTGCCAGCAGCCAAGAACAGAATCAGCCCCAGCATTTT.

This clone was seen once. This chain uses TRBV28 with TRBJ2-7; the D is unclear. The CDR3 is 13 residues long. The V end was cut by 1 base, the J end by 2 bases, with 6 bases between. CDR1 MDHEN and CDR2 SYDVKM come from the germline V gene. The chain's CDR3 is CASSLSSTYEQYF. Written as DNA, the CDR3 is TGTGCCAGCAGTTTATCCAGTACCTACGAGCAGTACTTC.

The chain is built from TRBV11-3 and TRBJ2-2; 8 bases fit TRBD1. V lost 0 bases, J lost 4 bases, and 7 bases stayed unmatched. The CDR3 spans 17 residues. Germline V gene lookup returns CDR1 SGHNT and CDR2 YENEEA. CDR3 nucleotide sequence: TGTGCCAGCAGCTTAGATCTTTCAGGGACAGGCACCGGGGAGCTGTTTTTT. Translation: CASSLDLSGTGTGELFF.

The rearrangement uses TRBV2 and TRBJ2-1; the match to TRBD2 covers 7 bases. CDR1 is SNHLY, CDR2 FYNNEI, per germline. With 7 bases clipped from V and 6 bases from J, the junction kept 15 bases outside the gene matches. This CDR3 region has 16 residues. The CDR3 reads CASKGLSANRANEQFF. For the CDR3, the DNA is TGTGCCAGCAAGGGACTATCTGCAAACCGAGCCAATGAGCAGTTCTTC.

This chain connects TRBV27 to TRBJ2-2, with D tentatively TRBD1 or TRBD2 (11 bases each). V was cut by 5 bases and J by 6 bases, with 40 bases left in between. This CDR3 is 23 amino acids long. The germline gives CDR1 MNHEY, CDR2 SMNVEV (reference sequence). The CDR3 sequence is CASSRRTGGRLAGGNLPPGELFF. The CDR3 DNA sequence: TGTGCCAGCAGTCGGAGGACAGGGGGCAGGCTAGCGGGGGGTAACCTCCCACCCGGGGAGCTGTTTTTT.

This chain joins TRBV10-3 and TRBJ2-7; 7 nucleotides agree with TRBD2. V lost 7 bases and J lost 4; bases outside the gene matches: 13. CDR1 and CDR2 (germline): ENHRY, SYGVKD. The CDR3 totals 15 residues. The chain's CDR3 is CAITPQVTSTYEQYF. The CDR3 DNA sequence: TGTGCCATCACCCCTCAGGTGACTAGCACTTACGAGCAGTACTTC.

The rearrangement joins TRBV19 to TRBJ2-5; TRBD2 matches at 8 bases. CDR3 length: 15 residues. The germline V gene has CDR1 LNHDA and CDR2 SQIVND (reference sequence). The J segment lost 5 bases and the V segment lost 5 bases, leaving 10 bases of the junction unmatched. CDR3 sequence (DNA): TGTGCCAGTAGTTCCCCCCTAGCGGGTGGGGAGACCCAGTACTTC. This encodes CASSSPLAGGETQYF.

The chain recombines TRBV7-7 with TRBJ2-1; 7 bases fit TRBD2. The CDR3 loop spans 15 amino acids. V trimming: 5 bases; J trimming: 2 bases; junction bases outside the gene matches: 6. Germline CDR1 reads SSHAT; CDR2 reads FNYEAQ (reference sequence). Here the CDR3 reads CASSPLAAPYNEQFF. In DNA form, the CDR3 reads TGTGCCAGCAGCCCCCTAGCGGCCCCCTACAATGAGCAGTTCTTC.

The gene calls are TRBV7-3 and TRBJ1-1; D is undetermined. Germline V gene data show CDR1 as SGHTA and CDR2 as FQGTGA. There are 13 residues in the CDR3. V shed 3 bases and J shed 0 bases, with 5 bases lying between them. CDR3 residues: CASSLYMNTEAFF. DNA of the CDR3: TGTGCCAGCAGCTTGTATATGAACACTGAAGCTTTCTTT.

This clone was found once. The V and J genes are TRBV27 and TRBJ2-1; D is unresolved. The length of the CDR3 is 15 residues. V lost 3 bases and J 1 base, leaving 10 bases between the germline ends. Germline assignment: CDR1 MNHEY and CDR2 SMNVEV (reference sequence). CDR3 DNA sequence: TGTGCCAGCAGTTTTTCGCCAGATTCCTACAATGAGCAGTTCTTC. Translation: CASSFSPDSYNEQFF.

The chain is built from TRBV7-9 and TRBJ2-5; TRBD2 matches at 10 bases. The CDR3 sequence is 15 residues long. The germline V gene has CDR1 SEHNR and CDR2 FQNEAQ (reference sequence). Trimming cost V 2 bases and J 5 bases; bases outside gene matches: 5. The CDR3 DNA reads as TGTGCCAGCAGCTTAAGTAGCGGGAGGCTGGAGACCCAGTACTTC. Its protein is CASSLSSGRLETQYF.

V and J are TRBV7-6 and TRBJ2-7, with D tentatively TRBD1 (7 bases). Germline CDR1 is SGHVS and CDR2 is FNYEAQ. This CDR3 contains 14 residues. Trimming took off 2 bases at V and 7 bases at J, with 15 bases between the two ends. Here the CDR3 DNA reads TGTGCCAGCAGCTTATCAGGGGGGCCGGGTGAGCAGTACTTC. As protein: CASSLSGGPGEQYF. Full variable domain (remainder filled in from reference TRBV7-6 and TRBJ2-7): GAGVSQSPRYKVTKRGQDVALRCDPISGHVSLYWYRQALGQGPEFLTYFNYEAQQDKSGLPNDRFSAERPEGSISTLTIQRTEQRDSAMYRCASSLSGGPGEQYFGPGTRLTVT.

The rearrangement links TRBV2 to TRBJ2-1, with 7 bases aligning to TRBD1. Germline lookup yields CDR1 SNHLY and CDR2 FYNNEI. This CDR3 contains 14 residues. V lost 3 bases and J lost 8; bases outside the gene matches: 7. CDR3 amino acids: CASSDRTGLDEQFF. CDR3 bases: TGTGCCAGCAGTGACAGGACAGGACTCGATGAGCAGTTCTTC. The full variable domain, in which reference TRBV2 and TRBJ2-1 provide the parts outside the CDR3, is EPEVTQTPSHQVTQMGQEVILRCVPISNHLYFYWYRQILGQKVEFLVSFYNNEISEKSEIFDDQFSVERPDGSNFTLKIRSTKLEDSAMYFCASSDRTGLDEQFFGPGTRLTVL.